The text below deals with one T cell receptor beta chain. Original analysis: Amplification from reference gene primers served as the basis for estimated nucleated cell counts. Repertoires were generated with immunoSEQ multiplex PCR, while TCRdb's copy carries only in-frame clones and drops some. From that table come the V and J calls and clone size; the DNA was used to work out D and trimming. The table records roughly 260,000 clones, more than 70% of them present only once. CDR1 is SQVTM and CDR2 is ANQGSEA in the germline V gene. Trimming left V 3 bases short and J 6 bases short, with 14 bases between. The CDR3 is 13 amino acids. The data originate from a study of blood T cell repertoires in COVID-19. Overall study: Specimens from acute and convalescent COVID-19 originated in the United States, Italy and Spain.

Material for sequencing was peripheral blood. The receptor was derived from a woman aged 25 to 39 with COVID-19, enrolled during active disease. The chain has TRBV29-1 and TRBJ1-1; TRBD1 is a possible D gene (5 bases). CDR3 in amino acids: CSVEGEAGAEAFF. CDR3 in DNA: TGCAGCGTTGAGGGGGAGGCTGGGGCTGAAGCTTTCTTT.